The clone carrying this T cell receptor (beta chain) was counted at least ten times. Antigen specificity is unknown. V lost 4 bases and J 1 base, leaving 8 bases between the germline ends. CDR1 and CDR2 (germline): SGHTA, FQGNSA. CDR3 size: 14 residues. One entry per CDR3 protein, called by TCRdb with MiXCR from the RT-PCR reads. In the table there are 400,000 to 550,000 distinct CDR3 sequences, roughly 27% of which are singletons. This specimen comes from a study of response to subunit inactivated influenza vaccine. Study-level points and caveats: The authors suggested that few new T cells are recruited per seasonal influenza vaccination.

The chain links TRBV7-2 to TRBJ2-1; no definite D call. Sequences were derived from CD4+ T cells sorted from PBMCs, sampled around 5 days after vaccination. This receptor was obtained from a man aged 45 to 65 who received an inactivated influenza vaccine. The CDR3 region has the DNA TGTGCCAGCAGCTCGCCGTCTTCCTACAATGAGCAGTTCTTC. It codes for CASSSPSSYNEQFF.